This T cell receptor beta chain originates from a study of blood T cells in healthy people across ages. Alongside a J-beta primer mix, a sample-barcoded 5' primer served in a second PCR lasting about 7 to 11 cycles. Paired-end reads containing CDR3 totaled no fewer than 2.5 million for each sample. TCRdb recomputed calls from the 5' RACE reads with MiXCR, one row per CDR3 protein. The profile shows approximately 780,000 distinct CDR3 sequences, 25% to 30% of them singletons. This clonotype occurred a few times. The V and J ends lost 0 bases and 0 bases, in that order; junction bases with no gene match: 8. The CDR3 consists of 19 residues. Germline CDR1 and CDR2: ENHRY and SYGVKD. These data were likewise used in another study, on T cells of mothers and their children. From that paper: Thymic selection, a shaping force on TCR recombination output, acts similarly in related and unrelated pairs. Unrelated mother-child pairs always had slightly, but never significantly, lower normalized overlap than related pairs.

The rearrangement uses TRBV10-3 and TRBJ2-6; 7 bases map to TRBD1. Sequencing was carried out using blood. The receptor was isolated from a boy younger than 18 in good health. CDR3 nucleotides: TGTGCCATCAGTGAGTCGATCCAGGGGGAGAGCTCTGGGGCCAACGTCCTGACTTTC. Translation gives CAISESIQGESSGANVLTF.